A single sample is the source of the 11 T cell receptor beta chains below, sequenced in a study of blood T cell repertoires in COVID-19. Sequencing was performed with immunoSEQ multiplex PCR; in TCRdb, only in-frame clones are kept and a portion is missing. The repertoire holds 150,000 to 200,000 clones, with 65% to 85% as singletons. Input material: peripheral blood. These receptors were taken from a man aged 55 to 69 with active or convalescent COVID-19.

The chain is built from TRBV28 and TRBJ2-5, with 9 bases lining up with TRBD1. V lost 5 bases and J lost 1; bases outside the gene matches: 5. The CDR3 runs 15 residues. Germline V CDR1 and CDR2: MDHEN, SYDVKM. The CDR3 DNA reads TGTGCCAGCAGTATACCGACAGGGGGCCAAGAGACCCAGTACTTC. It specifies CASSIPTGGQETQYF.

The chain carries TRBV13 and TRBJ2-1; a weak D match, TRBD2 (5 bases). The CDR3 spans 12 residues. CDR1 is PRHDT and CDR2 is FYEKMQ in the germline V gene (reference sequence). Trimming stripped 3 bases from V and 13 bases from J, with 13 bases between. CDR3 residues: CASSFSQDSQFF. CDR3 coding DNA: TGTGCCAGCAGCTTCAGTCAGGACTCCCAGTTCTTC.

This chain connects TRBV11-3 to TRBJ2-6; no clear D. The germline V gene has CDR1 SGHNT and CDR2 YENEEA. The CDR3 is made up of 14 amino acids. The V and J ends lost 2 bases and 4 bases respectively, with 6 bases between them. The CDR3 sequence is CASSLSAGANVLTF. CDR3 in DNA: TGTGCCAGCAGCTTAAGTGCGGGGGCCAACGTCCTGACTTTC.

The chain is built from TRBV5-4 and TRBJ1-1; no clear D gene. This CDR3 is 15 amino acids long. V gave up 1 base and J gave up 0 bases, with 10 bases separating them. Looked up from germline, CDR1 is SGHNT and CDR2 is YYREEE (reference sequence). DNA of the CDR3: TGTGCCAGCAGCTTGCCCGGAGCCCTGAACACTGAAGCTTTCTTT. Its translation: CASSLPGALNTEAFF.

Concerning this clone: One junction end does not reproduce the germline sequence, and a read error may be involved. The chain carries TRBV4-1 and TRBJ2-3; 11 bases fit TRBD2. Germline V lookup: CDR1 MGHRA, CDR2 YSYEKL. The CDR3 consists of 18 residues. The CDR3 protein is CARSPGPLAGGCTDTQYF. CDR3 DNA sequence: TGCGCCAGAAGCCCGGGGCCGCTAGCGGGGGGCTGCACAGATACGCAGTATTTT.

The sample holds one count of this clone. The gene calls are TRBV5-1 and TRBJ2-3; D is perhaps TRBD1 (5 bases). Trimming took off 1 base at V and 9 bases at J, with 12 bases between the two ends. The germline gives CDR1 SGHRS, CDR2 YFSETQ. The CDR3 consists of 13 residues. CDR3 coding DNA: TGCGCCAGCAGCTTGTCAAGCCCAGGGACGCAGTATTTT. Translating it yields CASSLSSPGTQYF.

Note on this clone: At one boundary the junction diverges from the germline segment, which might be a read error. The genes are TRBV29-1 and TRBJ2-1; TRBD1 agrees at 8 bases. The CDR3 extends over 13 amino acids. In germline, CDR1 is SQVTM, CDR2 ANQGSEA. CDR3 coding DNA: TGCAGCGTTGATCGGCAGGGGGCAGCTGAGCAGCTCTTC. Its translation is CSVDRQGAAEQLF.

The genes are TRBV21-1 and TRBJ1-1; the D call TRBD1 from the table was never checked on the DNA. TRBV21-1 is designated a pseudogene. The CDR3 runs 13 residues. CDR3 in DNA: TGTGCCAGCAGCGCCCCCAGGGGGCTAGTAGCTTTCTTT. Its translation is CASSAPRGLVAFF.

The chain has TRBV6-5 and TRBJ1-6; tentative D call: TRBD1 (6 bases). Trimming shortened V by 7 bases and J by 10 bases, and 17 bases separated the two germline ends. This CDR3 region has 14 residues. In germline, CDR1 is MNHEY, CDR2 SVGAGI. The CDR3 coding sequence is TGTGCCAGCACCGTAAGAACCCAGGGGTCACCCCTCCACTTT. Translation: CASTVRTQGSPLHF.

CDR3 nucleotide sequence: TGTGCCAGCAGCTTGACAGGGCCAGAGACCCAGTACTTC. Encoded protein: CASSLTGPETQYF. The chain employs TRBV5-6 and TRBJ2-5; D perhaps matches TRBD1 (6 bases). The CDR3 sequence is 13 residues long. From germline, CDR1 is SGHDT and CDR2 YYEEEE. V lost 1 base and J lost 4, with 8 bases in between.

The rearrangement links TRBV3-1 (or the pseudogene TRBV3-2) to TRBJ2-1; TRBD2 agrees at 12 bases. V was pared by 1 base and J by 7 bases, with 11 bases of the junction left unmatched. The CDR3 consists of 18 residues. CDR1 is LGHDT, CDR2 YNNKEL, per germline (reference sequence). CDR3 amino acids: CASSQGFPSSGGGNEQFF. In nucleotides, the CDR3 is TGTGCCAGCAGCCAAGGATTTCCCTCTAGCGGGGGGGGGAATGAGCAGTTCTTC.